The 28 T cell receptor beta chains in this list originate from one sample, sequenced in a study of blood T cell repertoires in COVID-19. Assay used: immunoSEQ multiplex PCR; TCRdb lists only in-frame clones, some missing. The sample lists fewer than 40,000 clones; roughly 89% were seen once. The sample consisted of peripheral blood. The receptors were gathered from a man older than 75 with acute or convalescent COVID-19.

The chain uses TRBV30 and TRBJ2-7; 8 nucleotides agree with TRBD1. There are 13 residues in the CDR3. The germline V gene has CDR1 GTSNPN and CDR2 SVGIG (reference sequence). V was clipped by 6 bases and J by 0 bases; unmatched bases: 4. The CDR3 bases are TGTGCCTGCCTAGGACAGGGCTCCTACGAGCAGTACTTC. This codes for CACLGQGSYEQYF.

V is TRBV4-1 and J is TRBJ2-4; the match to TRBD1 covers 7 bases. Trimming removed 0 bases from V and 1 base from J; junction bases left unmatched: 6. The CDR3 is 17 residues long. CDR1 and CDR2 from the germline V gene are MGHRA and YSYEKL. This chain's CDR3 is CASSQEGQGVAKNIQYF. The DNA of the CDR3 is TGCGCCAGCAGCCAAGAGGGCCAGGGGGTGGCCAAAAACATTCAGTACTTC.

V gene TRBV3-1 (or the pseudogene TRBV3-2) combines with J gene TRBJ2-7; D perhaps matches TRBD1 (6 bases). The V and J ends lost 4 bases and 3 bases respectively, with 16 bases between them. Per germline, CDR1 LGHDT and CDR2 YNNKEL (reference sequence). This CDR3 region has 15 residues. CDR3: CASSPRGQNHYEQYF. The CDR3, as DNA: TGTGCCAGCAGCCCTAGGGGACAAAACCACTACGAGCAGTACTTC.

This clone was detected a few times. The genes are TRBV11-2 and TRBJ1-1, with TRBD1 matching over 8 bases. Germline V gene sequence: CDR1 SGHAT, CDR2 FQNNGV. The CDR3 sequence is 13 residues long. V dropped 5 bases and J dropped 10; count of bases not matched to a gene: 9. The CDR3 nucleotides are TGTGCCAGCAGCCAAGGACAGGGACGGGTAGCTTTCTTT. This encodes CASSQGQGRVAFF.

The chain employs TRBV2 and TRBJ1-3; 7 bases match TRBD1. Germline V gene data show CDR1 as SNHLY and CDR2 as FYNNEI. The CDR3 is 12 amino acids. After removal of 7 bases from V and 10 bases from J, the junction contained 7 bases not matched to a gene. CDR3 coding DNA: TGTGCCAGCACCTGGACAGGAAGGACCATATATTTT. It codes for CASTWTGRTIYF.

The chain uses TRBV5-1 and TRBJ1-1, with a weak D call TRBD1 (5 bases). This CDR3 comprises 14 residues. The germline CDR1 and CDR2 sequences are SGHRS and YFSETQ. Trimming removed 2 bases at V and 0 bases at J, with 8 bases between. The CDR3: CASSLGHLNTEAFF. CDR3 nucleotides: TGCGCCAGCAGCTTAGGACACCTGAACACTGAAGCTTTCTTT. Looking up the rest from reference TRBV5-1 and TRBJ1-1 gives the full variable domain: KAGVTQTPRYLIKTRGQQVTLSCSPISGHRSVSWYQQTPGQGLQFLFEYFSETQRNKGNFPGRFSGRQFSNSRSEMNVSTLELGDSALYLCASSLGHLNTEAFFGQGTRLTVV.

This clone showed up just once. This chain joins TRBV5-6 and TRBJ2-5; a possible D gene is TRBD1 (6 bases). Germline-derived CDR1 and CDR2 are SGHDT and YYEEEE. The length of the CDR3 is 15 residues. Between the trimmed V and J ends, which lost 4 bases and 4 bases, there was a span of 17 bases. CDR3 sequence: CASSALGRGGETQYF. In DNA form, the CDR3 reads TGTGCCAGCAGCGCCCTGGGCAGAGGGGGAGAGACCCAGTACTTC.

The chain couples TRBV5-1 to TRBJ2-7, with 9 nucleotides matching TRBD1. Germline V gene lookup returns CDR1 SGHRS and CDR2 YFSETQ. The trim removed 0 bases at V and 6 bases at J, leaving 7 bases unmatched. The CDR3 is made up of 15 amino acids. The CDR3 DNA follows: TGCGCCAGCAGCTTGGAGGGGGACAGGGATAGCGAGCAGTACTTC. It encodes CASSLEGDRDSEQYF.

CDR3: CASSRFLRTGGRSGYTF. The CDR3 coding sequence is TGTGCCAGCAGCCGATTCCTCAGGACAGGGGGACGCAGTGGCTACACCTTC. The chain uses TRBV27 and TRBJ1-2, with 10 bases fitting TRBD1. With 6 bases clipped from V and 7 bases from J, the junction kept 17 bases outside the gene matches. The CDR3 is made up of 17 amino acids. The germline V gene has CDR1 MNHEY and CDR2 SMNVEV (reference sequence).

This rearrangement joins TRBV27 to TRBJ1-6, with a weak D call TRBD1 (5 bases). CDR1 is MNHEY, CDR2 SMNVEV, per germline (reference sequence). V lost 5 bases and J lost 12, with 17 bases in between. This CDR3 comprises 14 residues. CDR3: CASSAYPGGGPLHF. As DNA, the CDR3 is TGTGCCAGCAGTGCGTACCCGGGGGGGGGACCCCTCCACTTT.

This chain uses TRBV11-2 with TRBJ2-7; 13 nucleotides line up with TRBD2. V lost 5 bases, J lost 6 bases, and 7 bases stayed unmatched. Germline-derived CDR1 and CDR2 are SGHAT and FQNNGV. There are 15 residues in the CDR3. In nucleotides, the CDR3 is TGTGCCAGCAGCCTAGGGACTAGCGGGACGATCGAGCAGTACTTC. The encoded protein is CASSLGTSGTIEQYF.

The CDR3 spells CASSQGVSGNTIYF. CDR3 coding DNA: TGTGCCAGCTCACAAGGGGTTTCTGGAAACACCATATATTTT. The gene calls are TRBV18 and TRBJ1-3; D possibly corresponds to TRBD1 (5 bases). The CDR3 is 14 residues long. Germline V gene data show CDR1 as KGHSH and CDR2 as LQKENI. The ends were cut back, 4 bases at V and 1 base at J, with 8 bases in the middle. Combining the CDR3 with reference TRBV18 and TRBJ1-3 gives the whole variable domain NAGVMQNPRHLVRRRGQEARLRCSPMKGHSHVYWYRQLPEEGLKFMVYLQKENIIDESGMPKERFSAEFPKEGPSILRIQQVVRGDSAAYFCASSQGVSGNTIYFGEGSWLTVV.

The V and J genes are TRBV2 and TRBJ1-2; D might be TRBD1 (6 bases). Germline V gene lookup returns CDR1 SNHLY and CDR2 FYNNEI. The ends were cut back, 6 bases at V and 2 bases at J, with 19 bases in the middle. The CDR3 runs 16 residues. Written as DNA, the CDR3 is TGTGCCAGCAGCAACGTTCTACAGGGACCCAACTATGGCTACACCTTC. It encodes CASSNVLQGPNYGYTF.

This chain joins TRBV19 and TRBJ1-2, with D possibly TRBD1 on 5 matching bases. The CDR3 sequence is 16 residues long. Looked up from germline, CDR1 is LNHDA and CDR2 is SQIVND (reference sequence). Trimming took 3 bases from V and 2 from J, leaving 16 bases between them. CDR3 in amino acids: CASSISLTDLNYGYTF. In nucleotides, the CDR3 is TGTGCCAGTAGTATCTCCCTGACAGACCTGAACTATGGCTACACCTTC. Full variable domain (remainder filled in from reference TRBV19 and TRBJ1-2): DGGITQSPKYLFRKEGQNVTLSCEQNLNHDAMYWYRQDPGQGLRLIYYSQIVNDFQKGDIAEGYSVSREKKESFPLTVTSAQKNPTAFYLCASSISLTDLNYGYTFGSGTRLTVV.

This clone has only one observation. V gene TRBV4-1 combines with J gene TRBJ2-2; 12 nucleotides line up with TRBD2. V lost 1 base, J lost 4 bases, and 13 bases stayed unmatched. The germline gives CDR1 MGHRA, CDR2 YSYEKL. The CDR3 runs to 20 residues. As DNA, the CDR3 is TGCGCCAGCAGCCAAGGCCAGGCACTAGCGGGAGGCCTAGGCACCGGGGAGCTGTTTTTT. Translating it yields CASSQGQALAGGLGTGELFF.

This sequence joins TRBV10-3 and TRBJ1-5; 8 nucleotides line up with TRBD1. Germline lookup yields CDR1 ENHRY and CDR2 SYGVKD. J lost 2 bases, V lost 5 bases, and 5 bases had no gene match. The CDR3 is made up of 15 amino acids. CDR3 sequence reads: CAISPDRGGNQPQHF. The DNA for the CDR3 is TGTGCCATCAGTCCAGACAGGGGTGGCAATCAGCCCCAGCATTTT.

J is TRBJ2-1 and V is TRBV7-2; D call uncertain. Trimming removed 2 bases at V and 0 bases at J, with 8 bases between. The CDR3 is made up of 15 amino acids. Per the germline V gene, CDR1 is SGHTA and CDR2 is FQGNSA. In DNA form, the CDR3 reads TGTGCCAGCAGCTTAAACACGAACTCCTACAATGAGCAGTTCTTC. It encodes CASSLNTNSYNEQFF.

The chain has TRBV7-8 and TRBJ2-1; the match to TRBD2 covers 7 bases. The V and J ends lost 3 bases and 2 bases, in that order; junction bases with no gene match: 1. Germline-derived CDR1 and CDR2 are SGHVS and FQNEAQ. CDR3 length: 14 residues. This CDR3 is CASSFSGPYNEQFF. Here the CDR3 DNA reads TGTGCCAGCAGCTTTAGCGGGCCCTACAATGAGCAGTTCTTC.

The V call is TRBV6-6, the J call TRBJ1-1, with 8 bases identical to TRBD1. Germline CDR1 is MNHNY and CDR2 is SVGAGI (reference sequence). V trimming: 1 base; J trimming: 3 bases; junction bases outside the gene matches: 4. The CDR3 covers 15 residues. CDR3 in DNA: TGTGCCAGCAGTTACTTCGGACAGGGTGACACTGAAGCTTTCTTT. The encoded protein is CASSYFGQGDTEAFF.

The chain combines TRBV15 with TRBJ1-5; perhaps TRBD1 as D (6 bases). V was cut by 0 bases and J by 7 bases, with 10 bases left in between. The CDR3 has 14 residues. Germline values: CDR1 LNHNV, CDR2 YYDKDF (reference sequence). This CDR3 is CATSRDTGPQPQHF. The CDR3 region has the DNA TGTGCCACCAGCAGAGATACAGGGCCCCAGCCCCAGCATTTT.

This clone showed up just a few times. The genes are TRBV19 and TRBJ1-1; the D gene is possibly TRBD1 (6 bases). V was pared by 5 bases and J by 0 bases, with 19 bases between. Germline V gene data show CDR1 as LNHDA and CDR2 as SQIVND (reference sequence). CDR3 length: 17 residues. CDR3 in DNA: TGTGCCAGTAGTGCGTTATTACGGACAGATATGAACACTGAAGCTTTCTTT. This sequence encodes CASSALLRTDMNTEAFF.

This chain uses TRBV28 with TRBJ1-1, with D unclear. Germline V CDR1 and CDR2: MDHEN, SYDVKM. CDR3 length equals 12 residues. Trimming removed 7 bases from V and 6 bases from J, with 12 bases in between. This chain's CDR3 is CASNERGPEAFF. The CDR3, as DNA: TGTGCCAGCAACGAAAGAGGGCCTGAAGCTTTCTTT.

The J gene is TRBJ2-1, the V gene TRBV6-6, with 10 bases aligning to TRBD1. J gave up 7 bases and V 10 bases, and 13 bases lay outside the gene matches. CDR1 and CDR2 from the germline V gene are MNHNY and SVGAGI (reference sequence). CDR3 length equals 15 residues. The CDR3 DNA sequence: TGTGCCATTCAAGGCGGGGACAGGGGTCGGAATGAGCAGTTCTTC. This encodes CAIQGGDRGRNEQFF.

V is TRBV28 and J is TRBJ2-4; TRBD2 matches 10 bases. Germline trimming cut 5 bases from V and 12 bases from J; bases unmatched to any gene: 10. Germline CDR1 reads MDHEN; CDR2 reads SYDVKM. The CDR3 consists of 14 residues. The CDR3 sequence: CASSHALGLADQYF. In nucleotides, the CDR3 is TGTGCCAGCAGTCACGCCCTCGGACTAGCGGATCAGTACTTC. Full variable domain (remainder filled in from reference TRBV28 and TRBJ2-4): DVKVTQSSRYLVKRTGEKVFLECVQDMDHENMFWYRQDPGLGLRLIYFSYDVKMKEKGDIPEGYSVSREKKERFSLILESASTNQTSMYLCASSHALGLADQYFGAGTRLSVL.

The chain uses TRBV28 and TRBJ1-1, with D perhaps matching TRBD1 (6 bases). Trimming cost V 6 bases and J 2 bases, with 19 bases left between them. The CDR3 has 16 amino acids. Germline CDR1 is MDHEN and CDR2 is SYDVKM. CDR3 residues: CASSSGTPQGNTEAFF. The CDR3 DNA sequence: TGTGCCAGCAGCTCTGGGACCCCACAGGGAAACACTGAAGCTTTCTTT.

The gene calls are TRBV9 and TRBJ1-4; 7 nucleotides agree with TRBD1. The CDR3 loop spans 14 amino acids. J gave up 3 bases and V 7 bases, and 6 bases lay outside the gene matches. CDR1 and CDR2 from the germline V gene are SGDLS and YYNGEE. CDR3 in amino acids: CASGQGGSNEKLFF. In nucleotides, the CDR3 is TGTGCCAGCGGTCAGGGGGGTTCTAATGAAAAACTGTTTTTT. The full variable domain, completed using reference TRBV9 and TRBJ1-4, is DSGVTQTPKHLITATGQRVTLRCSPRSGDLSVYWYQQSLDQGLQFLIQYYNGEERAKGNILERFSAQQFPDLHSELNLSSLELGDSALYFCASGQGGSNEKLFFGSGTQLSVL.

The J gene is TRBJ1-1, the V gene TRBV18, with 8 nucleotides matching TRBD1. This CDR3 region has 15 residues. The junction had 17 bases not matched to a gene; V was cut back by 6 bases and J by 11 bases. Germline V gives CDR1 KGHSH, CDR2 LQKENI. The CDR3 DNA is TGTGCCAGCTCCCCAATGGTTGACAGGGGCTTCGTCGCTTTCTTT. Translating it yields CASSPMVDRGFVAFF.

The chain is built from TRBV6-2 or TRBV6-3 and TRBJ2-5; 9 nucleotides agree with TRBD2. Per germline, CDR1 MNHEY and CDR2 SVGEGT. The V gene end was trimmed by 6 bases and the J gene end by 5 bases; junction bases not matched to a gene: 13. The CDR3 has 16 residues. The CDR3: CASSPNAGGPGETQYF. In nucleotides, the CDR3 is TGTGCCAGCAGCCCCAATGCGGGAGGGCCGGGGGAGACCCAGTACTTC.